The sequence of this TCR beta chain was determined in a study of post-analysis software for immune sequencing data. Study-wide results and caveats: TRBV5-6, TRBV5-1 and TRBV20-1 belonged to a set of roughly 5 TRBV segments that were more frequent in patients than controls. Normalized Chao1 diversity was significantly lower in multiple sclerosis patients than in controls.

V lost 9 bases, J lost 4 bases, and 17 bases lay in between. The CDR3 contains 14 residues. Germline CDR1 is SGHTA and CDR2 is FQGNSA. This clonotype has a single count. Its antigen is as yet unknown. The TCR beta cDNA libraries carried unique molecular identifiers. From about 0.98 to 11 million T cells, 400,000 to 600,000 cDNA molecules were obtained. TCRdb processed the PCR reads anew with MiXCR; each CDR3 protein has one entry. The sample has 650,000 to 850,000 distinct CDR3 sequences; roughly 50% are singletons. The chain uses TRBV7-2 and TRBJ2-3, with D uncertain. The sequencing input was blood. This sequence was found in a girl aged 5-17 years with multiple sclerosis. The CDR3 region is CARSGGGIPDTQYF. CDR3 coding DNA: TGTGCCAGGTCGGGCGGTGGGATACCAGATACGCAGTATTTT.